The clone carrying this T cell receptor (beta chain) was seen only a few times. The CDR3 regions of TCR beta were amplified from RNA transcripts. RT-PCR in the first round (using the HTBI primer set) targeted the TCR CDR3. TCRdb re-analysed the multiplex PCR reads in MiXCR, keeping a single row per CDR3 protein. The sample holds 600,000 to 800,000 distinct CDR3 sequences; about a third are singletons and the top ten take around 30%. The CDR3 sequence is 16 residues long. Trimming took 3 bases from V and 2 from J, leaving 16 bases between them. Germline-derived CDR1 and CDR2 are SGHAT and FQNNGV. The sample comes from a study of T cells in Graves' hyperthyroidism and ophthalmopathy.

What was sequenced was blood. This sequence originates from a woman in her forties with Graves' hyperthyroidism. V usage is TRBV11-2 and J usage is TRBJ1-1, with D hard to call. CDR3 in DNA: TGTGCCAGCAGCTTCGATGTAGGGTTCGGAAACACTGAAGCTTTCTTT. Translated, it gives CASSFDVGFGNTEAFF.